Below, one TCR beta chain is given with its context. Its target is not known. This sample was taken from a study of blood T cells in healthy people across ages. Study context: Capture by template switching was about one barcoded beta molecule per two T cells. Study conclusions and caveats: Total diversity from one million sequenced T cells was likely underestimated. Strong correlation linked observed beta diversity and percent naive T cells.

V was trimmed by 2 bases and J by 0 bases, leaving 14 bases between them. The CDR3 totals 17 residues. Looked up from germline, CDR1 is SGHAT and CDR2 is FQNNGV. Around 9.5 milliliters of peripheral blood were drawn from each donor. For the second PCR, which ran for about 6 to 11 cycles, a sample-barcoded 5' primer and a J-beta primer mix were used. MiXCR, run by TCRdb on the 5' RACE reads, gives a single entry per CDR3 protein. Of 1.5 million to 2 million distinct CDR3 sequences in the sample, roughly a third were seen once. The sample consisted of blood. The chain carries TRBV11-2 and TRBJ2-1; TRBD2 might be the D (7 bases). The sequence was collected from a woman aged 30 to 39 in good health. CDR3 sequence reads: CASSLFRGASSYNEQFF. CDR3 DNA: TGTGCCAGCAGCTTATTCCGGGGGGCATCCTCCTACAATGAGCAGTTCTTC.